These T cell receptor beta chains were read from a single sample in a study of blood T cell repertoires in COVID-19. The repertoire was sequenced with immunoSEQ multiplex PCR; TCRdb's copy has only in-frame clones and lacks some. Of some 150,000 clones in the sample, 80% to 90% were seen once. Sequencing input: peripheral blood. Receptors were obtained from a woman in her 40s with acute or convalescent COVID-19. The CDR3 runs from the conserved cysteine through the conserved F or W. The D gene is left open where the match is weak. Size values are once, few and many counts, or a class for expanded clones, and some rows have none.

NA,TRBJ1-1,NA,TRBV7-9,CASSLGAGLNTEAFF,TGTGCCAGCAGCTTAGGTGCAGGGTTGAACACTGAAGCTTTCTTT
NA,TRBJ1-5,NA,TRBV6-5,CASDERVGNQPQHF,TGTGCCAGCGACGAGAGGGTGGGAAATCAGCCCCAGCATTTT
NA,TRBJ2-2,NA,TRBV18,CASSPGGRSNTGELFF,TGTGCCAGCTCACCAGGCGGCAGATCGAACACCGGGGAGCTGTTTTTT
NA,TRBJ1-2,NA,TRBV18,CASSPQGQDYGYTF,TGTGCCAGCTCACCGCAGGGGCAGGACTATGGCTACACCTTC
once,TRBJ1-1,NA,TRBV5-1,CASSLSPLQGRDTEAFF,TGCGCCAGCAGCCTTTCCCCGCTCCAGGGGCGGGACACTGAAGCTTTCTTT
many,TRBJ1-4,TRBD1,TRBV28,CASSLTGGSSEKLFF,TGTGCCAGCAGTTTAACAGGGGGCTCGAGTGAAAAACTGTTTTTT
NA,TRBJ2-3,NA,TRBV5-1,CASNQVNTDTQYF,TGCGCCAGCAACCAGGTTAACACAGATACGCAGTATTTT
NA,TRBJ2-2,TRBD2,TRBV9,CASSRGGDTGELFF,TGTGCCAGCTCCCGGGGGGGGGACACCGGGGAGCTGTTTTTT
once,TRBJ2-5,NA,TRBV29-1,CSSRVQEEETQYF,TGCAGCTCAAGAGTTCAGGAGGAGGAGACCCAGTACTTC
NA,TRBJ2-2,TRBD2,TRBV7-3,CASRPMGGSSATTGELFF,TGTGCCAGCAGGCCCATGGGGGGGAGCTCGGCCACCACCGGGGAGCTGTTTTTT
once,TRBJ2-1,TRBD1,TRBV6-1,CASSTQGAAYNEQFF,TGTGCCAGCAGTACCCAGGGGGCGGCCTACAATGAGCAGTTCTTC
NA,TRBJ1-2,NA,TRBV19,CASSRQEEPSNYGYTF,TGTGCCAGTAGTAGGCAGGAGGAACCCTCTAACTATGGCTACACCTTC
NA,TRBJ2-7,TRBD1,TRBV5-1,CASSSGTGASYEQYF,TGCGCCAGCAGCTCCGGGACAGGGGCCTCCTACGAGCAGTACTTC
NA,TRBJ2-4,TRBD1,TRBV28,CASSSYLDRTRVKNIQYF,TGTGCCAGCAGTTCGTATCTGGACAGGACGCGGGTCAAAAACATTCAGTACTTC